Following are 28 T cell receptor beta chains from one sample sequenced in a study of blood T cells in healthy people across ages. Combining a sample-barcoded 5' primer with a J-beta primer mix, a second PCR ran for 7 to 11 cycles. TCRdb analysed the 5' RACE reads with MiXCR anew, one entry per CDR3 protein. There are over a million distinct CDR3 sequences in the sample; approximately 42% occur only once, and roughly 7.7% lies in the top ten. Sequences were obtained from blood. The receptor source for this set is a woman between 18 and 29 years old in good health.

V is TRBV7-9 and J is TRBJ2-3; D possibly uses TRBD1 or TRBD2 (5 bases each). V was clipped by 2 bases and J by 1 base, with 13 bases between them. Looked up from germline, CDR1 is SEHNR and CDR2 is FQNEAQ (reference sequence). The CDR3 contains 16 residues. CDR3 nucleotide sequence: TGTGCCAGCAGCTTAAAAGGGACCCTTGGCACAGATACGCAGTATTTT. It translates to CASSLKGTLGTDTQYF.

The rearrangement joins TRBV7-3 to TRBJ2-3; D is ambiguous. With 3 bases removed from V and 1 base from J, the gap between germline ends came to 14 bases. Per germline, CDR1 SGHTA and CDR2 FQGTGA. The CDR3 consists of 16 residues. CDR3 in amino acids: CASSLNGGERTDTQYF. The CDR3 bases are TGTGCCAGCAGCTTGAATGGTGGGGAACGCACAGATACGCAGTATTTT.

This chain uses TRBV6-5 with TRBJ2-1; 8 positions match TRBD2. Trimming took 0 bases from V and 4 from J; bases not matched to a gene: 2. This CDR3 has 15 amino acids. Germline V gives CDR1 MNHEY, CDR2 SVGAGI. The CDR3 loop reads CASSYSREAYNEQFF. CDR3 DNA sequence: TGTGCCAGCAGTTACTCGCGGGAGGCTTACAATGAGCAGTTCTTC.

This clonotype occurred a few times. The chain carries TRBV10-3 and TRBJ1-2; no clear D gene. Trimming took off 0 bases at V and 11 bases at J, with 10 bases between the two ends. Per the germline V gene, CDR1 is ENHRY and CDR2 is SYGVKD. There are 12 residues in the CDR3. CDR3 amino acids: CAISESTQSYTF. CDR3 DNA: TGTGCCATCAGTGAGTCGACCCAGAGTTACACCTTC.

This clonotype has only a few counts. This chain uses TRBV2 with TRBJ2-7; D is ambiguous. The CDR3 spans 13 residues. Trimming pared 0 bases from V and 4 bases from J, leaving 7 bases between. Germline values: CDR1 SNHLY, CDR2 FYNNEI. CDR3 loop: CASSEAGFYEQYF. CDR3 nucleotides: TGTGCCAGCAGTGAAGCGGGTTTTTACGAGCAGTACTTC.

V and J are TRBV20-1 and TRBJ1-2, with 8 bases matching TRBD1. V shed 1 base and J 3 bases; nucleotides not matched to a gene: 4. Looked up from germline, CDR1 is DFQATT and CDR2 is SNEGSKA (reference sequence). This CDR3 region has 14 residues. The CDR3 nucleotides read TGCAGTGCTAGAGTCAGGGGGCAGTACTATGGCTACACCTTC. This gives the protein CSARVRGQYYGYTF.

This chain uses TRBV29-1 with TRBJ2-5; weak D call: TRBD2 (7 bases). The CDR3 is made up of 13 amino acids. Germline V gives CDR1 SQVTM, CDR2 ANQGSEA. Trimming pared 4 bases from V and 5 bases from J, leaving 14 bases between. The DNA for the CDR3 is TGCAGCGTTGGGCCGGGGGGCGGGGAGACCCAGTACTTC. It yields the protein CSVGPGGGETQYF.

The chain couples TRBV5-1 to TRBJ2-5, with 13 bases identical to TRBD2. CDR1 is SGHRS, CDR2 YFSETQ, per germline. The CDR3 contains 15 residues. The V gene end was trimmed by 3 bases and the J gene end by 11 bases; junction bases not matched to a gene: 10. DNA for the CDR3: TGCGCCAGCAGCTACGGACTAGCGGGAGTCAATGAGCAGTACTTC. Protein sequence: CASSYGLAGVNEQYF. Using reference TRBV5-1 and TRBJ2-5 for the parts outside the CDR3, the full variable domain is KAGVTQTPRYLIKTRGQQVTLSCSPISGHRSVSWYQQTPGQGLQFLFEYFSETQRNKGNFPGRFSGRQFSNSRSEMNVSTLELGDSALYLCASSYGLAGVNEQYFGPGTRLLVL.

This sequence joins TRBV7-2 and TRBJ2-1; D not resolved. Trimming removed 2 bases from V and 10 bases from J, with 12 bases in between. The CDR3 contains 13 residues. Looked up from germline, CDR1 is SGHTA and CDR2 is FQGNSA. Here the CDR3 reads CASSLLRAAEQFF. The DNA for the CDR3 is TGTGCCAGCAGCTTACTCCGGGCAGCCGAGCAGTTCTTC.

The gene calls are TRBV28 and TRBJ2-3; D unresolved. Trimming removed 4 bases from V and 6 bases from J, with 14 bases in between. CDR1 and CDR2 (germline): MDHEN, SYDVKM. The CDR3 contains 14 residues. CDR3 sequence: CASSSLRTCDTQYF. The CDR3 nucleotides read TGTGCCAGCAGTTCCCTAAGGACGTGTGATACGCAGTATTTT.

The V and J genes are TRBV6-1 and TRBJ2-3, with D possibly TRBD2 on 5 matching bases. Trimming removed 2 bases at V and 6 bases at J, with 15 bases between. Germline loops: CDR1 MNHNS, CDR2 SASEGT. The CDR3 consists of 15 residues. The CDR3 DNA is TGTGCCAGCAGTGAACAGCGGAATGTTATTGATACGCAGTATTTT. Its protein is CASSEQRNVIDTQYF.

The V gene is TRBV5-1, the J gene TRBJ2-3; 10 positions match TRBD2. The germline V gene encodes CDR1 SGHRS and CDR2 YFSETQ. This CDR3 comprises 18 residues. Trimming took 1 base from V and 0 from J; bases not matched to a gene: 8. The CDR3 DNA sequence: TGCGCCAGCAGCTTGTGGCTAGCGGGGGCCACTAGCACAGATACGCAGTATTTT. It codes for CASSLWLAGATSTDTQYF.

The chain joins TRBV6-6 to TRBJ2-7; TRBD1 agrees at 10 bases. V was pared by 5 bases and J by 7 bases, with 14 bases of the junction left unmatched. From germline, CDR1 is MNHNY and CDR2 SVGAGI (reference sequence). The CDR3 loop spans 16 amino acids. DNA for the CDR3: TGTGCCAGCAGTGATCCCGGGACAGGGGACTACAATGAGCAGTACTTC. Translated: CASSDPGTGDYNEQYF.

The V call is TRBV10-3, the J call TRBJ2-1; no reliable D call. V was shortened by 3 bases and J by 2 bases, with 8 bases between the two germline ends. CDR3 length equals 14 residues. CDR1 is ENHRY, CDR2 SYGVKD, per germline. DNA of the CDR3: TGTGCCATCAGTGACGCAGAAACCTACAATGAGCAGTTCTTC. Translating gives CAISDAETYNEQFF.

This clonotype was seen a few times. The chain employs TRBV29-1 and TRBJ2-5; a weak D match, TRBD2 (5 bases). From germline, CDR1 is SQVTM and CDR2 ANQGSEA. The CDR3 length is 14 residues. With 2 bases removed from V and 4 bases from J, the gap between germline ends came to 14 bases. In DNA form, the CDR3 reads TGCAGCGTTGAAAAGGGAGCGGAAGGAGAGACCCAGTACTTC. Translation: CSVEKGAEGETQYF.

The rearrangement links TRBV5-1 to TRBJ2-5; a possible D gene is TRBD2 (6 bases). The CDR3 runs 14 residues. The germline V gene has CDR1 SGHRS and CDR2 YFSETQ. Trimming took 5 bases from V and 11 from J, leaving 22 bases between them. CDR3 coding DNA: TGCGCCAGCAGGGTAGCGGACTCCTACAATGAGCAGTACTTC. Protein product: CASRVADSYNEQYF. The variable domain in full, completed from reference TRBV5-1 and TRBJ2-5, reads KAGVTQTPRYLIKTRGQQVTLSCSPISGHRSVSWYQQTPGQGLQFLFEYFSETQRNKGNFPGRFSGRQFSNSRSEMNVSTLELGDSALYLCASRVADSYNEQYFGPGTRLLVL.

This clonotype was recorded a few times. The chain uses TRBV6-5 and TRBJ2-2; 11 bases fit TRBD1. This CDR3 comprises 15 residues. Looked up from germline, CDR1 is MNHEY and CDR2 is SVGAGI. J was trimmed by 5 bases and V by 7 bases; bases with no gene match: 6. The CDR3 DNA sequence: TGTGCCAGCACCTCGGGGACAGGGGGGACCGGGGAGCTGTTTTTT. This codes for CASTSGTGGTGELFF.

This clonotype was counted only a few times. The chain has TRBV10-3 and TRBJ2-2; D could derive from TRBD1 or TRBD2 (5 bases each). CDR3 size: 15 residues. Trimming left V 4 bases short and J 0 bases short, with 9 bases between. Germline CDR1 reads ENHRY; CDR2 reads SYGVKD. CDR3 in DNA: TGTGCCATCAGTGGGCTGGGGGCGAACACCGGGGAGCTGTTTTTT. This translates into CAISGLGANTGELFF.

This clonotype has only a few counts. V is TRBV20-1 and J is TRBJ2-1; D may be TRBD2 (6 bases). Trimming removed 6 bases at V and 2 bases at J, with 14 bases between. The CDR3 has 14 amino acids. The germline V gene encodes CDR1 DFQATT and CDR2 SNEGSKA (reference sequence). DNA of the CDR3: TGCAGTGCCCCCGGCCGGACTACCTACAATGAGCAGTTCTTC. Translation: CSAPGRTTYNEQFF.

This clonotype has more than one count but fewer than ten. This sequence joins TRBV12-3 or TRBV12-4 and TRBJ2-2; D assignment may be TRBD1 or TRBD2 (6 bases each). The CDR3 extends over 16 amino acids. V lost 11 bases to trimming and J lost 4 bases, with 23 bases between them. The CDR3 spells CACKPKGGLSTGELFF. In DNA, the CDR3 is TGTGCCTGTAAACCAAAGGGGGGACTGAGCACCGGGGAGCTGTTTTTT.

The V call is TRBV20-1, the J call TRBJ2-5; unclear D gene. Germline CDR1 and CDR2: DFQATT and SNEGSKA (reference sequence). CDR3 length: 10 residues. The ends were cut back, 2 bases at V and 5 bases at J, with 3 bases in the middle. CDR3 sequence: CSARTETQYF. The CDR3 DNA reads TGCAGTGCTAGAACGGAGACCCAGTACTTC.

The V gene is TRBV19, the J gene TRBJ2-1; maybe TRBD2 (5 bases). The germline gives CDR1 LNHDA, CDR2 SQIVND (reference sequence). The CDR3 is 13 amino acids. With 7 bases removed from V and 2 bases from J, the gap between germline ends came to 9 bases. CDR3: CASKASPYNEQFF. The DNA for the CDR3 is TGTGCCAGTAAGGCTAGCCCCTACAATGAGCAGTTCTTC.

The chain employs TRBV6-6 and TRBJ1-1; the match to TRBD1 covers 7 bases. Germline CDR1 and CDR2: MNHNY and SVGAGI (reference sequence). This CDR3 has 16 amino acids. V was clipped by 2 bases and J by 2 bases; unmatched bases: 8. The CDR3 protein is CASSYGSGTENTEAFF. DNA for the CDR3: TGTGCCAGCAGTTACGGCTCCGGGACAGAAAACACTGAAGCTTTCTTT.

In this sample, this clonotype turned up a few times. The genes are TRBV7-2 and TRBJ1-1; D unresolved. Trimming pared 0 bases from V and 5 bases from J, leaving 10 bases between. The CDR3 is 14 amino acids. Germline values: CDR1 SGHTA, CDR2 FQGNSA. The CDR3 is CASSLAGGRTEAFF. In DNA form, the CDR3 reads TGTGCCAGCAGCTTAGCGGGCGGCCGGACTGAAGCTTTCTTT.

The J gene is TRBJ2-5, the V gene TRBV6-1; the match to TRBD2 covers 8 bases. The CDR3 has 15 amino acids. CDR1 and CDR2 from the germline V gene are MNHNS and SASEGT. V was clipped by 4 bases and J by 11 bases; unmatched bases: 15. The CDR3 DNA is TGTGCCAGCAGTGTTGAAGCGGGAGCGCGAAATGAGCAGTACTTC. Translated: CASSVEAGARNEQYF.

V is TRBV12-3 or TRBV12-4 and J is TRBJ1-2, with D perhaps TRBD1 (5 bases). V lost 10 bases and J 7 bases, leaving 16 bases between the germline ends. The CDR3 spans 12 residues. The CDR3 bases are TGTGCCACCTCATGGGGCAGGGCTGGCTACACCTTC. It yields the protein CATSWGRAGYTF.

The chain uses TRBV3-1 and TRBJ1-1; 8 nucleotides align to TRBD1. This CDR3 spans 16 amino acids. V dropped 4 bases and J dropped 3; count of bases not matched to a gene: 10. CDR1 and CDR2 (germline): LGHDT, YNNKEL (reference sequence). DNA of the CDR3: TGTGCCAGCAGCCCAGGGACAGGCGGCACGTACACTGAAGCTTTCTTT. Translated: CASSPGTGGTYTEAFF.

This clonotype was seen only a few times. An end of the junction differs from the germline gene, which may be a read error. CDR3 amino acids: CASSLDGQSGAQYF. CDR3 bases: TGTGCTAGCAGCTTAGATGGGCAGTCTGGGGCCCAGTACTTC. The chain has TRBV7-7 and TRBJ2-7; D possibly corresponds to TRBD1 (5 bases). Germline loops: CDR1 SSHAT, CDR2 FNYEAQ (reference sequence). This CDR3 is built from 14 residues. Using reference TRBV7-7 and TRBJ2-7 for the parts outside the CDR3, the full variable domain is GAGVSQSPRYKVTKRGQDVTLRCDPISSHATLYWYQQALGQGPEFLTYFNYEAQPDKSGLPSDRFSAERPEGSISTLTIQRTEQRDSAMYRCASSLDGQSGAQYFGPGTRLTVT.